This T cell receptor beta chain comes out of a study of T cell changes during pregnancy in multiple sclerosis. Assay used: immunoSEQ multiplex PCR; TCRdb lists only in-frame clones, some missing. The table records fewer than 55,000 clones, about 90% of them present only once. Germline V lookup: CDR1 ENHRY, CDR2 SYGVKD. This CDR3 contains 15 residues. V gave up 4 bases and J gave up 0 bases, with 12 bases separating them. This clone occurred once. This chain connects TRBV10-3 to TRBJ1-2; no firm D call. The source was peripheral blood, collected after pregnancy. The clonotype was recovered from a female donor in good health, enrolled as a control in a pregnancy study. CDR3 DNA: TGTGCCATCAGTGGGGCCAAGTCCTCTAACTATGGCTACACCTTC. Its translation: CAISGAKSSNYGYTF.